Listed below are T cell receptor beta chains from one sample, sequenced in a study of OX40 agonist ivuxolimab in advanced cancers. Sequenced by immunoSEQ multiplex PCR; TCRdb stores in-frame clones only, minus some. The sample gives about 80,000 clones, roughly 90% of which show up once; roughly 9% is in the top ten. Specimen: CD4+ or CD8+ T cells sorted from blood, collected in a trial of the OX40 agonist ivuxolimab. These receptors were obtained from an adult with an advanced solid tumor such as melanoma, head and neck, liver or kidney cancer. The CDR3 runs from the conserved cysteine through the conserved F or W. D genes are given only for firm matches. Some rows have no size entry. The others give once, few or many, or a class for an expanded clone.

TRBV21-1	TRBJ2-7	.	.	CASSKRTRMGTGSYEQYF	TGTGCCAGCAGCAAGCGTACGCGAATGGGGACAGGCTCCTACGAGCAGTACTTC
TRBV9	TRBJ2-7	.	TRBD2	CASSPSGTETYEQYF	TGTGCCAGCAGCCCCAGCGGGACGGAAACCTACGAGCAGTACTTC
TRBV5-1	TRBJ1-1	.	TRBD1	CASSLVDRGYTEAFF	TGCGCCAGCAGCTTGGTTGACAGGGGTTACACTGAAGCTTTCTTT
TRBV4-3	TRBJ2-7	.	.	CASSQDRNGGGTGYEQYF	TGCGCCAGCAGCCAAGATCGAAATGGAGGGGGCACAGGGTACGAGCAGTACTTC
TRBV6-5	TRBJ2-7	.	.	CASSYSGDSYEQYF	TGTGCCAGCAGTTACTCGGGCGACTCCTACGAGCAGTACTTC
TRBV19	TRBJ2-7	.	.	CASSIRGEFYEQYF	TGTGCCAGTAGTATAAGGGGTGAGTTCTACGAGCAGTACTTC
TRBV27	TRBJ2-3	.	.	CASSPGTRRTDTQYF	TGTGCCAGCAGTCCCGGGACTCGACGCACAGATACGCAGTATTTT
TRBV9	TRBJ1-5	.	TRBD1	CASSPRDRDNQPQHF	TGTGCCAGCAGCCCGCGGGACAGGGACAATCAGCCCCAGCATTTT
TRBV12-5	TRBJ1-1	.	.	CASGLPGRGEAFF	TGTGCTAGTGGTTTGCCGGGAAGGGGTGAAGCTTTCTTT
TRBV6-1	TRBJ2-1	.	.	CASSENSGDEQFF	TGTGCCAGCAGTGAAAATTCCGGGGATGAGCAGTTCTTC
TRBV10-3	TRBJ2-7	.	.	CAISRSGAVGYEQYF	TGTGCCATCAGTCGGTCGGGCGCGGTTGGCTACGAGCAGTACTTC
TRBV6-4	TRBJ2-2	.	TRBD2	CASSPSGGATGELFF	TGTGCCAGCAGTCCTAGCGGGGGGGCCACCGGGGAGCTGTTTTTT
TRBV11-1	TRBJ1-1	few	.	CASSLWLNTEAFF	TGTGCCAGCAGCTTATGGCTGAACACTGAAGCTTTCTTT
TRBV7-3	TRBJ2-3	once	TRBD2	CASSRLAGGQDTQYF	TGTGCCAGCAGCCGACTAGCGGGGGGGCAAGATACGCAGTATTTT
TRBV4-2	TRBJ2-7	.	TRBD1	CASSQEGETGDPYEQYF	TGTGCCAGCAGCCAAGAAGGCGAGACAGGGGACCCCTACGAGCAGTACTTC
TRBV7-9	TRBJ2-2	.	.	CASSLVVDRLYGGELFF	TGTGCCAGCAGCTTAGTCGTGGACCGCTTGTATGGCGGGGAGCTGTTTTTT
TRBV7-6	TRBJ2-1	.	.	CASSLSSRRGPYNEQFF	TGTGCCAGCAGCCTCTCCAGCCGGCGGGGTCCCTACAATGAGCAGTTCTTC
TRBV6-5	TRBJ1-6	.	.	CASSNGDNSPLHF	TGTGCCAGCAGTAACGGGGATAATTCACCCCTCCACTTT
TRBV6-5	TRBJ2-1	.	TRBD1	CASSRTGEGNEQFF	TGTGCCAGCAGCCGGACAGGGGAGGGCAATGAGCAGTTCTTC
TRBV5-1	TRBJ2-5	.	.	CASSTEVAGTPYQETQYF	TGCGCCAGCAGTACGGAAGTTGCCGGGACACCCTACCAAGAGACCCAGTACTTC
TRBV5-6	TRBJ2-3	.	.	CASGLTNTQYF	TGTGCCAGCGGTCTCACGAATACGCAGTATTTT
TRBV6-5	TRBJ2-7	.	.	CASSYSREQYF	TGTGCCAGCAGTTACTCGAGGGAGCAGTACTTC
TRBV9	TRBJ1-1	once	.	CASSVGALNTEAFF	TGTGCCAGCAGCGTAGGAGCTCTGAACACTGAAGCTTTCTTT
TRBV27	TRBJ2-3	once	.	CASSLGRMRTDTQYF	TGTGCCAGCAGTTTAGGCCGGATGAGAACCGATACGCAGTATTTT
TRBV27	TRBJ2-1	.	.	CASSFSTSSYNEQFF	TGTGCCAGCAGTTTCTCCACAAGCTCCTACAATGAGCAGTTCTTC
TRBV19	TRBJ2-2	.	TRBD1	CASKITWPDRRTGELFF	TGTGCCAGCAAAATCACCTGGCCGGACAGGCGGACCGGGGAGCTGTTTTTT
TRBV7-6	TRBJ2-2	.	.	CASSLEAGRDTGELFF	TGTGCCAGCAGCTTAGAAGCAGGGAGAGACACCGGGGAGCTGTTTTTT
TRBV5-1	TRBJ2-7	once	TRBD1	CASSWGTGAEEQYF	TGCGCCAGCAGCTGGGGGACAGGGGCGGAGGAGCAGTACTTC
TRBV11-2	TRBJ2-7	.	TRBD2	CASSAGLAGAGEQYF	TGTGCCAGCAGCGCGGGACTAGCGGGGGCTGGGGAGCAGTACTTC
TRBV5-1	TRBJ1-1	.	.	CASSLALWGGTEAFF	TGCGCCAGCAGCTTGGCGTTGTGGGGGGGCACTGAAGCTTTCTTT
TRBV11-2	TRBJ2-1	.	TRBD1	CASSLEQGSRNEQFF	TGTGCCAGCAGCTTAGAACAGGGGTCGAGGAATGAGCAGTTCTTC